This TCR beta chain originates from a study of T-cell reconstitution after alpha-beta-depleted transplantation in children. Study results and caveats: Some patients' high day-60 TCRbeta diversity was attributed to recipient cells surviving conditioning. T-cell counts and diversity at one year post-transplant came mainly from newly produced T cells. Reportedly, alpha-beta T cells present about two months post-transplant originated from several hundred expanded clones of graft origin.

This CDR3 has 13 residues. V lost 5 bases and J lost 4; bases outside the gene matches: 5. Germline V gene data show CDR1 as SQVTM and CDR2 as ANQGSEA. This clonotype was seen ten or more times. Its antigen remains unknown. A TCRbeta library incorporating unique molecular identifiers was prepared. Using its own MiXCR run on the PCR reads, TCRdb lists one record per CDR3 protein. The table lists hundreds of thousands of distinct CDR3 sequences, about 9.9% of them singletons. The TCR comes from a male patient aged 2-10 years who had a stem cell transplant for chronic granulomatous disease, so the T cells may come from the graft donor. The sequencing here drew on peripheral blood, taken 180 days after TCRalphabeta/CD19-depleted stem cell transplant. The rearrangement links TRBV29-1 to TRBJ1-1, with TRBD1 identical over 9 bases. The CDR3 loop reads CSVRGQGPTEAFF. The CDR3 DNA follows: TGCAGCGTTCGCGGACAGGGGCCCACTGAAGCTTTCTTT.